Following are 28 T cell receptor beta chains from one sample sequenced in a study of metastatic and nonmetastatic thyroid tumors (dated by TCRdb to 2020 to 2021). The method behind the library was PCR. TCRdb lists the instrument as Illumina HiSeq 4000. The public reads were quality trimmed at Q25 with fastp and then assembled into clones with MiXCR by TCRdb, keeping productive beta chains. Recorded for this sample are some 28,000 clones; roughly 15% of them occurred a single time. About 4.2% of the sample belongs to the ten largest clones. No patient had received any treatment before thyroid surgery. Source material: blood. The receptors derive from a female donor with papillary thyroid cancer or a benign thyroid nodule (not recorded which). Some clones in this sample may be carry-over from other donors' samples.

This clone was seen ten or more times. The gene calls are TRBV28 and TRBJ2-1, with TRBD2 matching 11 bases. In germline, CDR1 is MDHEN, CDR2 SYDVKM. The CDR3 runs 17 residues. Losses at the gene ends were 3 bases for V and 5 bases for J; bases not matched to a gene: 9. The CDR3 is CASSFIRLAGTDNEQFF. The DNA of the CDR3 is TGTGCCAGCAGTTTTATAAGACTAGCGGGAACCGACAATGAGCAGTTCTTC.

This clone was recorded many times. V is TRBV28 and J is TRBJ2-7, with TRBD1 identical over 7 bases. V lost 2 bases to trimming and J lost 4 bases; unmatched junction nucleotides: 11. Germline V gene sequence: CDR1 MDHEN, CDR2 SYDVKM. The CDR3 length is 16 residues. Here the CDR3 reads CASSLPGQFGLYEQYF. The CDR3, as DNA: TGTGCCAGCAGTTTACCGGGACAGTTTGGGCTTTACGAGCAGTACTTC.

In regard to this clone: A read error may be the cause here, since a much bigger clone is one base away. V usage is TRBV7-2 and J usage is TRBJ2-3; 7 nucleotides align to TRBD2. The germline V gene encodes CDR1 SGHTA and CDR2 FQGNSA. The CDR3 covers 14 residues. Here the CDR3 DNA reads TGTGCCGGCAGCTTAAGTCGGGGGGCAGATACGCAGTATTTT. This sequence encodes CAGSLSRGADTQYF.

In this sample, this clone turned up a few times. This rearrangement joins TRBV11-2 to TRBJ2-3, with D perhaps TRBD1 (6 bases). Germline lookup yields CDR1 SGHAT and CDR2 FQNNGV. The CDR3 length is 19 residues. V was trimmed by 0 bases and J by 0 bases, leaving 19 bases between them. The CDR3 region has the DNA TGTGCCAGCAGCTTAGATCTGCAGGGGATTTGGGGAAGCACAGATACGCAGTATTTT. Protein sequence: CASSLDLQGIWGSTDTQYF.

This clone was detected many times. The rearrangement links TRBV11-3 to TRBJ2-1, with 11 bases aligning to TRBD2. Per the germline V gene, CDR1 is SGHNT and CDR2 is YENEEA. The CDR3 extends over 15 amino acids. V trimming: 5 bases; J trimming: 2 bases; junction bases outside the gene matches: 2. CDR3 DNA: TGTGCCAGCAGCGCGGGACTAGCGGCCTACAATGAGCAGTTCTTC. This gives the protein CASSAGLAAYNEQFF.

This clone was detected ten times or more. The gene calls are TRBV4-1 and TRBJ2-1; D may be TRBD1 (7 bases). The CDR3 has 18 residues. V was clipped by 1 base and J by 0 bases, with 16 bases between them. CDR1 is MGHRA, CDR2 YSYEKL, per germline. CDR3 bases: TGCGCCAGCAGCCAAGGGAGCAGGAGGGGGCACTCCTACAATGAGCAGTTCTTC. This gives the protein CASSQGSRRGHSYNEQFF.

This clone occurred many times. The chain employs TRBV9 and TRBJ2-1, with D uncertain. The CDR3 consists of 12 residues. V lost 5 bases and J 9 bases, leaving 12 bases between the germline ends. Germline V gene lookup returns CDR1 SGDLS and CDR2 YYNGEE. The CDR3, as DNA: TGTGCCAGCAGTCTTATATGGGGTGAGCAGTTCTTC. Its translation: CASSLIWGEQFF.

This clone rates as medium-sized. The rearrangement links TRBV6-5 to TRBJ2-7, with a possible D match to TRBD2 (5 bases). V shed 0 bases and J shed 6 bases, with 15 bases lying between them. This CDR3 region has 15 residues. Germline loops: CDR1 MNHEY, CDR2 SVGAGI. The CDR3 region is CASSYSSKGVGEQYF. CDR3 nucleotides: TGTGCCAGCAGTTACTCCTCTAAGGGAGTTGGCGAGCAGTACTTC.

This clone was observed at least ten times. The gene calls are TRBV7-9 and TRBJ2-2; no clear D gene. The length of the CDR3 is 12 residues. V dropped 1 base and J dropped 6 bases, with 3 bases sitting between them. Germline assignment: CDR1 SEHNR and CDR2 FQNEAQ (reference sequence). The CDR3 here is CASSLGSGELFF. The DNA for the CDR3 is TGTGCCAGCAGCTTAGGCTCCGGGGAGCTGTTTTTT.

CDR3 loop: CASGKREGPEQYF. CDR3 nucleotides: TGTGCTAGTGGTAAGCGGGAGGGCCCCGAGCAGTACTTC. The chain couples TRBV12-5 to TRBJ2-7, with TRBD2 matching 10 bases. The CDR3 length is 13 residues. V gave up 5 bases and J gave up 6 bases; unmatched junction bases: 4. Germline-derived CDR1 and CDR2 are LGHNT and FRNRAP.

This clone has a count of ten or more. The V and J genes are TRBV7-6 and TRBJ2-7; D might be TRBD2 (7 bases). Germline CDR1 SGHVS, CDR2 FNYEAQ. The CDR3 is 15 residues long. Between the trimmed V and J ends, which lost 4 bases and 4 bases, there was a span of 17 bases. The CDR3 DNA sequence: TGTGCCAGCAGCTCTGAGGGGGGGACATTTTACGAGCAGTACTTC. Translated, it gives CASSSEGGTFYEQYF.

This clone was detected once. Its ends do not fully match the called genes, so a read error is possible. This chain uses TRBV30 with TRBJ1-5; D gene unclear. CDR3 size: 13 residues. Looked up from germline, CDR1 is GTSNPN and CDR2 is SVGIG (reference sequence). CDR3 sequence reads: CAWSQNRNQPQHF. The CDR3 DNA reads as TGTGCCTGGAGCCAAAATAGAAATCAGCCCCAGCATTTC.

V and J are TRBV9 and TRBJ2-7; TRBD1 agrees at 8 bases. Germline CDR1 and CDR2: SGDLS and YYNGEE. The CDR3 length is 15 residues. Trimming at V came to 4 bases and at J to 7 bases, leaving 13 bases not matched to a gene. The CDR3 nucleotides read TGTGCCAGCAGCCCATCCTGGACAGGGACGTTGGAGCAGTACTTC. Protein sequence: CASSPSWTGTLEQYF.

The chain employs TRBV7-9 and TRBJ1-3; D may be TRBD1 (5 bases). Trimming removed 5 bases at V and 0 bases at J, with 11 bases between. This CDR3 has 15 residues. CDR1 is SEHNR, CDR2 FQNEAQ, per germline (reference sequence). The CDR3: CASSLRVPSGNTIYF. The CDR3 bases are TGTGCCAGCAGCCTCAGGGTTCCCTCTGGAAACACCATATATTTT.

At least ten counts were recorded for this clone. This CDR3 reads CASSQISRPNTEAFF. In DNA form, the CDR3 reads TGCGCCAGCAGCCAAATATCCAGGCCGAACACTGAAGCTTTCTTT. The rearrangement links TRBV4-1 to TRBJ1-1; the D is unclear. Trimming removed 2 bases at V and 1 base at J, with 11 bases between. Germline CDR1 MGHRA, CDR2 YSYEKL. The CDR3 has 15 residues.

This clone was observed many times. This chain links TRBV19 with TRBJ2-3; 7 bases are a match to TRBD1. This CDR3 spans 13 amino acids. V lost 4 bases, J lost 5 bases, and 3 bases stayed unmatched. The germline gives CDR1 LNHDA, CDR2 SQIVND (reference sequence). The CDR3 nucleotides read TGTGCCAGTAGTAACGGACAGGAAGATACGCAGTATTTT. It is translated as CASSNGQEDTQYF.

On this clone: One junction end does not reproduce the germline sequence, and a read error may be involved. The chain links TRBV12-3 or TRBV12-4 to TRBJ2-2; D perhaps matches TRBD1 (8 bases). The CDR3 spans 15 residues. CDR3 sequence (DNA): TGTGCCAGCATTCCACCGGACAGGGCGAGCGGGGATCTGTTTTTT. Translating gives CASIPPDRASGDLFF.

Regarding this clone: One junction end disagrees with the germline gene, perhaps due to a read error. V is TRBV3-1 and J is TRBJ2-7, with TRBD1 matching over 9 bases. The CDR3 loop spans 14 amino acids. CDR1 LGHDT and CDR2 YNNKEL come from the germline V gene (reference sequence). The CDR3 here is CANSNPGQGYEQYF. CDR3 bases: TGTGCCAACAGCAATCCGGGACAGGGTTACGAGCAGTACTTC.

This clone has more than one count but fewer than ten. The V gene is TRBV2, the J gene TRBJ2-5; D unclear. Germline V gives CDR1 SNHLY, CDR2 FYNNEI. This CDR3 is 15 amino acids long. V lost 7 bases and J lost 0, with 15 bases in between. The CDR3 reads CASNRVRQNQETQYF. CDR3 coding DNA: TGTGCCAGCAACCGTGTGCGTCAGAACCAAGAGACCCAGTACTTC.

Ten or more counts support this clone. J is TRBJ2-5 and V is TRBV4-2, with 10 nucleotides matching TRBD1. Per germline, CDR1 LGHNA and CDR2 YNFKEQ. Trimming at V came to 3 bases and at J to 2 bases, leaving 3 bases not matched to a gene. The CDR3 runs to 15 residues. The CDR3 loop is CASSQPGQGQETQYF. The DNA for the CDR3 is TGTGCCAGCAGCCAGCCGGGACAGGGGCAAGAGACCCAGTACTTC.

The chain uses TRBV2 and TRBJ2-3; D may correspond to TRBD1 or TRBD2 (5 bases each). The CDR3 has 15 residues. Trimming pared 2 bases from V and 3 bases from J, leaving 12 bases between. The germline gives CDR1 SNHLY, CDR2 FYNNEI. CDR3 residues: CASSEQGWGTDTQYF. CDR3 in DNA: TGTGCCAGCAGTGAACAGGGTTGGGGGACAGATACGCAGTATTTT.

V usage is TRBV19 and J usage is TRBJ2-7; a weak D match, TRBD2 (6 bases). Germline CDR1 LNHDA, CDR2 SQIVND (reference sequence). There are 18 residues in the CDR3. Trimming removed 0 bases from V and 4 bases from J, with 22 bases in between. CDR3 residues: CASSIDASRSGVGYEQYF. DNA for the CDR3: TGTGCCAGTAGTATAGATGCATCTCGTTCGGGAGTGGGTTACGAGCAGTACTTC. Full variable domain (remainder filled in from reference TRBV19 and TRBJ2-7): DGGITQSPKYLFRKEGQNVTLSCEQNLNHDAMYWYRQDPGQGLRLIYYSQIVNDFQKGDIAEGYSVSREKKESFPLTVTSAQKNPTAFYLCASSIDASRSGVGYEQYFGPGTRLTVT.

There are many counts of this clone. The chain recombines TRBV5-1 with TRBJ1-1; D is uncertain. Trimming pared 4 bases from V and 2 bases from J, leaving 12 bases between. The CDR3 contains 14 residues. Germline V CDR1 and CDR2: SGHRS, YFSETQ. DNA of the CDR3: TGCGCCAGCAGCCCCCGACGGACCAACACTGAAGCTTTCTTT. This translates into CASSPRRTNTEAFF.

Points on this clone: At one of its ends the junction is not consistent with the germline gene, which may arise from a read error. This chain joins TRBV28 and TRBJ2-7; 7 nucleotides agree with TRBD2. The CDR3 runs 11 residues. The germline V gene encodes CDR1 MDHEN and CDR2 SYDVKM. In DNA form, the CDR3 reads TGTGCCAGCAGTTCTAGCGGTCGTCAGTGCTTC. This codes for CASSSSGRQCF.

This clone has at least ten counts. The chain links TRBV19 to TRBJ2-1; 7 bases match TRBD2. Germline lookup yields CDR1 LNHDA and CDR2 SQIVND (reference sequence). The J segment lost 9 bases and the V segment lost 5 bases, leaving 7 bases of the junction unmatched. The CDR3 is 13 amino acids. CDR3 residues: CASSLTSAGEQFF. CDR3 coding DNA: TGTGCCAGTAGTCTTACTAGCGCCGGTGAGCAGTTCTTC.

Ten or more counts support this clone. This may be a read error, as it is one base from a much larger clone. At the DNA level, this CDR3 is encoded by other sequences in the same sample as well. The V and J genes are TRBV5-1 and TRBJ1-1; a weak D match, TRBD1 (5 bases). CDR1 and CDR2 from the germline V gene are SGHRS and YFSETQ. The CDR3 runs 16 residues. The CDR3 DNA reads as TGCGCCAGCAGCTTGGGAGCTGGCAGGGTGAACACTGAAGCTTTCTTC. It is translated as CASSLGAGRVNTEAFF.

This clone was seen a few times. The chain links TRBV27 to TRBJ2-1; D possibly corresponds to TRBD2 (6 bases). CDR1 is MNHEY, CDR2 SMNVEV, per germline (reference sequence). The V and J ends lost 4 bases and 15 bases respectively, with 22 bases between them. This CDR3 contains 14 residues. CDR3 protein: CASSSGLTYNERFF. CDR3 sequence (DNA): TGTGCCAGCAGTTCCGGACTAACGTACAATGAGAGGTTCTTC.

This clone was detected many times. The chain is built from TRBV5-5 and TRBJ2-7; D may correspond to TRBD1 or TRBD2 (5 bases each). V shed 0 bases and J shed 6 bases, with 13 bases lying between them. The CDR3 totals 14 residues. Germline-derived CDR1 and CDR2 are SGHKS and YYEKEE (reference sequence). The CDR3 spells CASSLVGRDREQYF. CDR3 bases: TGTGCCAGCAGCTTGGTAGGCAGGGACCGCGAGCAGTACTTC.